This T cell receptor (beta chain) was retrieved from a study of blood T cell repertoires in COVID-19. Across the study: Sources were T cells, B-cell-depleted T cells, or PBMCs; the material itself was cDNA or gDNA.

All enrollees were roughly 18 to 90 years old and from 25 or so US areas. Donors were grouped by their self-reported clinical history. Individuals in the exposed group had encountered a COVID-19 case within 2 weeks preceding study entry. This clone was seen once. Per the germline V gene, CDR1 is KGHSH and CDR2 is LQKENI. The CDR3 contains 14 residues. Trimming pared 0 bases from V and 3 bases from J, leaving 7 bases between. Profiled with immunoSEQ multiplex PCR; TCRdb holds only in-frame clones, not every one. The table lists about 430,000 clones, 70% to 90% of them singletons, with about 1.4% in the top ten.

Sequences were obtained from PBMCs or T cells enriched from blood (not recorded which). The chain has TRBV18 and TRBJ2-3, with D possibly TRBD2 on 6 matching bases. This receptor was identified in a young woman who had been exposed to COVID-19. In DNA, the CDR3 is TGTGCCAGCTCACCACCGCGGGGTACAGATACGCAGTATTTT. As protein: CASSPPRGTDTQYF.